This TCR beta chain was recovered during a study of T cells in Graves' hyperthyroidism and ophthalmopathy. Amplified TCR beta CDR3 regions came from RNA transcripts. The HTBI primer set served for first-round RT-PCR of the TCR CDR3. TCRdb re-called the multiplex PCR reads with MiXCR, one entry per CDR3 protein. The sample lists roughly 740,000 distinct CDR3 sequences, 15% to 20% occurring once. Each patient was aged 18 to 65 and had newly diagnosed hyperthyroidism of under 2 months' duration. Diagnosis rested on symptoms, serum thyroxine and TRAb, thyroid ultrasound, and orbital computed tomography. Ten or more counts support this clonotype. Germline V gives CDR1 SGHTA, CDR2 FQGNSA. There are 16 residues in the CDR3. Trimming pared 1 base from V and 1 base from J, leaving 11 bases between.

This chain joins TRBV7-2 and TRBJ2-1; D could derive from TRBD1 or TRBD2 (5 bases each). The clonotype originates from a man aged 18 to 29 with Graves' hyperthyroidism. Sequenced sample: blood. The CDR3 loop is CASSLVGTDSYNEQFF. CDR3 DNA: TGTGCCAGCAGCTTAGTCGGGACGGATTCCTACAATGAGCAGTTCTTC. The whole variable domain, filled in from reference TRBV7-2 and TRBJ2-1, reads GAGVSQSPSNKVTEKGKDVELRCDPISGHTALYWYRQSLGQGLEFLIYFQGNSAPDKSGLPSDRFSAERTGGSVSTLTIQRTQQEDSAVYLCASSLVGTDSYNEQFFGPGTRLTVL.